This note documents a single TCR beta chain sequence. This entry is derived from a study of blood T cell repertoires in COVID-19. Study background: Spain, Italy and the United States supplied samples that represented acute and convalescent COVID-19. The analysed material was cDNA or gDNA that came from T cells, B-cell-depleted T cells, or PBMCs.

Produced via immunoSEQ multiplex PCR; TCRdb's table is partial and in-frame only. Here the sample spans tens of thousands of clones, 70% to 90% being singletons. This CDR3 comprises 14 residues. Trimming at V came to 6 bases and at J to 11 bases, leaving 6 bases not matched to a gene. Germline CDR1 and CDR2: SNHLY and FYNNEI. The V gene is TRBV2, the J gene TRBJ2-5; 16 bases align to TRBD2. The receptor was isolated from an older woman with active COVID-19. Sequencing was done on a sample of peripheral blood. CDR3 in amino acids: CASRLGTSGGGQYF. The CDR3 DNA is TGTGCCAGCAGATTGGGGACTAGCGGGGGGGGACAGTACTTC.